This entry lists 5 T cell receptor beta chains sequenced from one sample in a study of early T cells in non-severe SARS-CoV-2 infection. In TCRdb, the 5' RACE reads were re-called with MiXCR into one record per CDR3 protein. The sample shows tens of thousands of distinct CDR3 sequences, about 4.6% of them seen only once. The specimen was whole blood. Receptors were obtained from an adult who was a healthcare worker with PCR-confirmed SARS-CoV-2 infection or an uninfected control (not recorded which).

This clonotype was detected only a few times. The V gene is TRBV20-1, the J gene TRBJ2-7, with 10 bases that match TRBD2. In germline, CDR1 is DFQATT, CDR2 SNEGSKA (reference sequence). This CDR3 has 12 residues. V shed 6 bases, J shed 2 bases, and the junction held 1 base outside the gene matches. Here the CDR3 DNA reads TGCAGTGCACTAGCGGGGACCTACGAGCAGTACTTC. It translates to CSALAGTYEQYF.

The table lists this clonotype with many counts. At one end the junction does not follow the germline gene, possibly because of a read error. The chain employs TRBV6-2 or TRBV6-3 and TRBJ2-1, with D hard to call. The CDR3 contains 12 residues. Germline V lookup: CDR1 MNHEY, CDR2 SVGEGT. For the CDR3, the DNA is TGTGCCAGCAGTTACTCCTTCAATGAGCAGTTCTTC. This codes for CASSYSFNEQFF.

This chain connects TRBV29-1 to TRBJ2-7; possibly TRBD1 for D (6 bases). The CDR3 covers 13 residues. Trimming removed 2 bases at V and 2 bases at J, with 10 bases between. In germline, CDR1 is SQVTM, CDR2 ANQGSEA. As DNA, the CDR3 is TGCAGCGTTGAAAAGACAGGCACCTACGAGCAGTACTTC. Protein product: CSVEKTGTYEQYF.

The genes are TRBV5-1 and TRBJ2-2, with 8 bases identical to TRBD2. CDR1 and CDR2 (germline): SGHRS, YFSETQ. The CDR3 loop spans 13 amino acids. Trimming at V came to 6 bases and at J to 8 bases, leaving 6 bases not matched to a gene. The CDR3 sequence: CASKAAGAGELFF. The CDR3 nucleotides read TGCGCCAGCAAGGCAGCGGGAGCTGGGGAGCTGTTTTTT.

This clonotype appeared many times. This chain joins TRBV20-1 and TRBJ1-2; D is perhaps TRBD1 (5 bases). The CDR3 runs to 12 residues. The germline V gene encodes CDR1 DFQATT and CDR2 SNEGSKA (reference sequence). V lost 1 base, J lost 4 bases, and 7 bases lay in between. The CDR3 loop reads CSARGDLYGYTF. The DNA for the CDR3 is TGCAGTGCTAGAGGGGACCTCTATGGCTACACCTTC.